Listed below are T cell receptor beta chains from one sample, sequenced in a study of cytomegalovirus exposure and HLA in healthy donors. TCRdb's table, derived via immunoSEQ multiplex PCR, lists solely in-frame clones and lacks some. Of about 330,000 clones listed, roughly 85% are singletons. The sample taken for sequencing was PBMCs. The source of these receptors is a woman aged 18 to 35 in good health and CMV-seronegative. CDR3s include the opening cysteine and the closing phenylalanine or tryptophan. The order of the fields is clone size, J gene, V gene, D gene, CDR3 protein, CDR3 DNA. D genes are given only for firm matches. Size is omitted from some rows. Given values are once, few, many or a class for expanded clones.

>NA|TRBJ1-1|TRBV5-1|NA
CASSLEGTEAFF
TGCGCCAGCAGCTTGGAAGGGACAGAAGCTTTCTTT
>NA|TRBJ2-1|TRBV2|TRBD2
CASSERASGSYNEQFF
TGTGCCAGCAGTGAAAGGGCTAGCGGTTCCTACAATGAGCAGTTCTTC
>NA|TRBJ2-5|TRBV6-9|TRBD2
CASRGIAGDQETQYF
TGTGCCAGCAGGGGAATAGCGGGAGACCAAGAGACCCAGTACTTC
>NA|TRBJ1-2|TRBV6-5|TRBD1
CASSSTTGDYGYTF
TGTGCCAGCAGTTCTACGACAGGGGACTATGGCTACACCTTC
>NA|TRBJ2-1|TRBV27|NA
CASSFARGYEQFF
TGTGCCAGCAGTTTCGCTAGAGGATATGAGCAGTTCTTC
>once|TRBJ2-5|TRBV19|NA
CASTEGAPWETQYF
TGTGCCAGCACAGAGGGCGCTCCGTGGGAGACCCAGTACTTC
>NA|TRBJ2-7|TRBV9|NA
CASSAVAETTYEQYF
TGTGCCAGCAGCGCCGTAGCGGAAACCACCTACGAGCAGTACTTC
>NA|TRBJ2-7|TRBV4-1|TRBD2
CASSQSTSEYYEQYF
TGCGCCAGCAGCCAGTCGACTAGCGAGTACTACGAGCAGTACTTC
>NA|TRBJ2-7|TRBV5-8|TRBD2
CASSWGGGSGRARSSYEQYF
TGTGCCAGCAGCTGGGGGGGAGGTAGCGGGAGGGCCAGATCCTCCTACGAGCAGTACTTC
>NA|TRBJ2-3|TRBV9|NA
CASSVEGYPDTQYF
TGTGCCAGCAGCGTAGAGGGGTACCCAGATACGCAGTATTTT
>once|TRBJ1-2|TRBV28|NA
CASSIPYGYTF
TGTGCCAGCAGCATCCCCTATGGCTACACCTTC
>few|TRBJ2-7|TRBV10-3|NA
CAISEGTSNEQYF
TGTGCCATCAGTGAGGGGACATCCAACGAGCAGTACTTC
>NA|TRBJ2-1|TRBV7-2|TRBD2
CASSLGLAGYNEQFF
TGTGCCAGCAGCTTAGGCCTAGCGGGATACAATGAGCAGTTCTTC
>NA|TRBJ2-7|TRBV27|NA
CASSILPGDDYEQYF
TGTGCCAGCAGCATCCTCCCAGGGGATGACTACGAGCAGTACTTC